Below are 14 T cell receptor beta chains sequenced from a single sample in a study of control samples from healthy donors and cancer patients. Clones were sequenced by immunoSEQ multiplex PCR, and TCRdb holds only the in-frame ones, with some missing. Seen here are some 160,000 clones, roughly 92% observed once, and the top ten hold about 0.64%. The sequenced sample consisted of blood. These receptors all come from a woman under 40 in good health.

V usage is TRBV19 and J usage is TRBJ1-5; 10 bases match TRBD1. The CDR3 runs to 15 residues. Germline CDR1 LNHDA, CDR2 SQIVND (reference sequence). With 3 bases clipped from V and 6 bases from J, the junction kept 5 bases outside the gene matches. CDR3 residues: CASSMGQGIRQPQHF. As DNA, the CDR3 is TGTGCCAGTAGTATGGGACAGGGGATTCGTCAGCCCCAGCATTTT.

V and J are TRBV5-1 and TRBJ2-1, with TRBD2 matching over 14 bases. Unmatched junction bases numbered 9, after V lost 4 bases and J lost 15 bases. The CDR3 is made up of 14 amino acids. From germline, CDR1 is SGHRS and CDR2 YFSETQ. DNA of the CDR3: TGCGCCAGCAGCCCTGGGACTAGCGGGAGAGGACCGTTCTTC. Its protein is CASSPGTSGRGPFF.

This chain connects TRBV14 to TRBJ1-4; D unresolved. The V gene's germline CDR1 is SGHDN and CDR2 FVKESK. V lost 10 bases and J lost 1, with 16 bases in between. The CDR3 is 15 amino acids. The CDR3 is CATSLWRGTNEKLFF. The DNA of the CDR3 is TGTGCCACCTCTCTGTGGCGAGGAACTAATGAAAAACTGTTTTTT. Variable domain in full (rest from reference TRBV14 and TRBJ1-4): EAGVTQFPSHSVIEKGQTVTLRCDPISGHDNLYWYRRVMGKEIKFLLHFVKESKQDESGMPNNRFLAERTGGTYSTLKVQPAELEDSGVYFCATSLWRGTNEKLFFGSGTQLSVL.

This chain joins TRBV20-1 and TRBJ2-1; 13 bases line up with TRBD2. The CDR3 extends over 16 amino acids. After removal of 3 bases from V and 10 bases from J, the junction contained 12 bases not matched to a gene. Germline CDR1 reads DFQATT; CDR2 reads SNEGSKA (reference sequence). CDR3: CSASQPWTSGSVEQFF. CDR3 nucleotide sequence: TGCAGTGCTAGTCAACCCTGGACTAGCGGGAGCGTAGAGCAGTTCTTC.

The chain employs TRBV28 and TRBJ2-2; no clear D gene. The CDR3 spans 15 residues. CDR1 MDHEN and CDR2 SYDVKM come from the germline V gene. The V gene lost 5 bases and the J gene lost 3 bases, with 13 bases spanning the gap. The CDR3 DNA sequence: TGTGCCAGCAGTCTAAGGACCGTGCACACCGGGGAGCTGTTTTTT. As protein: CASSLRTVHTGELFF.

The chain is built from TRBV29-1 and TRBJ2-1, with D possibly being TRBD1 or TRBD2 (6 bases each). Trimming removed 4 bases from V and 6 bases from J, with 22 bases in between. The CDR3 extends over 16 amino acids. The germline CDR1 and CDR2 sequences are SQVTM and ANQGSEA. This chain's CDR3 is CSVVPRGQGILNEQFF. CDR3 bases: TGCAGCGTTGTCCCCCGGGGGCAGGGGATCCTCAATGAGCAGTTCTTC.

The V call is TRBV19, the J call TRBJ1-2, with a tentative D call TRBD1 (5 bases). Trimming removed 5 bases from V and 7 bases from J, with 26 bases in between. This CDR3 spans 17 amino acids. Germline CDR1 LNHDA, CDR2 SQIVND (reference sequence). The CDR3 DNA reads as TGTGCCAGTAGTGGAGGCGGGGCAGGGATATCCTCCGGTGGCTACACCTTC. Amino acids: CASSGGGAGISSGGYTF.

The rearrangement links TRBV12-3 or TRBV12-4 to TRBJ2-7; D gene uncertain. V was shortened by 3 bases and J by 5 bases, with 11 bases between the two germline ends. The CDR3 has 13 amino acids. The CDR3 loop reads CASSFAESDEQYF. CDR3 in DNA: TGTGCCAGCAGTTTCGCGGAGTCAGACGAGCAGTACTTC.

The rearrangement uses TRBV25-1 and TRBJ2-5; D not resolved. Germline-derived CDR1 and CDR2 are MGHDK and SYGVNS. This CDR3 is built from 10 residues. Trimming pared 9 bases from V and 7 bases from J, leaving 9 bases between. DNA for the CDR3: TGTGCCAGTGGGGAAGGGACCCAGTACTTC. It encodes CASGEGTQYF.

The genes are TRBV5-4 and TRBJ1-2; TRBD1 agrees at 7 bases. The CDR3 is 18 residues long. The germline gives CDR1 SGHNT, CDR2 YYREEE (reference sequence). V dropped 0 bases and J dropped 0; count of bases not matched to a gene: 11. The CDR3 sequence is CASSLAGRRGLTNYGYTF. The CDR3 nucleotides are TGTGCCAGCAGCTTGGCCGGGAGGAGGGGGCTTACTAACTATGGCTACACCTTC.

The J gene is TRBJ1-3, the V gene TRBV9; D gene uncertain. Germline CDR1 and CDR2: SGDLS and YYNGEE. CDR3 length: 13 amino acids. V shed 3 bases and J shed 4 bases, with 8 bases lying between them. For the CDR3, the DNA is TGTGCCAGCAGCGGGACCATAGGAAACACCATATATTTT. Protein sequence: CASSGTIGNTIYF.

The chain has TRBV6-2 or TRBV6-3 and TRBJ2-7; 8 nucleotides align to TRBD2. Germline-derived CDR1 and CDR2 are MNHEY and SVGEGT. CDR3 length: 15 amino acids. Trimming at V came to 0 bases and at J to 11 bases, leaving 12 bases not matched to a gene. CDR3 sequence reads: CASSYSSSGSRGKYF. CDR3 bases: TGTGCCAGCAGTTACTCCTCGAGCGGGAGTCGAGGGAAGTACTTC.

The CDR3 here is CASSLGGSYNEQFF. DNA for the CDR3: TGTGCCAGCAGCTTAGGCGGGAGCTACAATGAGCAGTTCTTC. This chain uses TRBV7-9 with TRBJ2-1; 7 bases match TRBD2. With V trimmed by 1 base and J by 3 bases, 0 bases remained unmatched. Germline lookup yields CDR1 SEHNR and CDR2 FQNEAQ (reference sequence). The CDR3 length is 14 residues.

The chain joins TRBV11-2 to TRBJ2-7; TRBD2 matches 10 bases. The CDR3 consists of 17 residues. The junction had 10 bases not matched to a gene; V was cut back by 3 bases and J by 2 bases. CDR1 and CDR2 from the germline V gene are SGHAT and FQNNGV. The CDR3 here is CASSFGTGLAGAYEQYF. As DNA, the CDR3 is TGTGCCAGCAGCTTCGGGACGGGCCTAGCGGGAGCCTACGAGCAGTACTTC.